The TCR beta chain under discussion was sequenced for a study of PD-1 blockade in classical Hodgkin lymphoma. V was trimmed by 5 bases and J by 0 bases, leaving 23 bases between them. The CDR3 consists of 19 residues. Germline-derived CDR1 and CDR2 are SEHNR and FQNEAQ (reference sequence). This sample's time point: cycle 4 day 1 (C4D1), after less than 7 weeks of nivolumab. Every one of the patients relapsed after autologous stem cell transplantation (brentuximab vedotin exposure was variable). Researchers report purifying CD4+ T cells from thawed PBMCs by magnetic negative selection. Findings and caveats of the study: The study reported lower baseline TCR diversity in newly diagnosed patients than in healthy donors. The study found complete responders had baseline diversity similar to newly diagnosed patients. When nivolumab was started under 1 year after ASCT, patients were excluded. Reasons behind the repertoire differences stay unclear, perhaps disease activity or earlier therapy.

As to this clone: Antigen: not known.

The table came from immunoSEQ multiplex PCR; TCRdb's copy has only in-frame clones and leaves some out. This sample has approximately 20,000 clones, with approximately 87% found just once. The TCR was taken from a human donor with classical Hodgkin lymphoma. The material was CD4+ T cells from blood, obtained before the fourth cycle of nivolumab. V and J are TRBV7-9 and TRBJ2-4; D may correspond to TRBD1 or TRBD2 (7 bases each). CDR3 sequence (DNA): TGTGCCAGCAGCACCGTCCGGGACAGCGGGATACTAGCCAAAAACATTCAGTACTTC. Amino acids: CASSTVRDSGILAKNIQYF.